This is a list of T cell receptor beta chains from one sample in a study of blood T cells in healthy people across ages. TCRdb passed the 5' RACE reads through MiXCR, listing each CDR3 protein once. The data show 1,500,000 or so distinct CDR3 sequences, roughly 59% seen once. The sample consisted of blood. The origin of the receptors is a man between 18 and 29 years old in good health. CDR3s include the opening cysteine and the closing phenylalanine or tryptophan. A D gene is named only where the DNA matches it firmly. Clone size is given for some rows only: seen once, a few or many times, or a class if the clone is expanded.

clone size	V gene	J gene	D gene	CDR3 protein	CDR3 DNA
few	TRBV29-1	TRBJ2-3	TRBD1	CSVAGGEDTDTQYF	TGCAGCGTTGCAGGGGGTGAGGACACAGATACGCAGTATTTT
NA	TRBV3-1	TRBJ2-7	NA	CASSQQSHEQYF	TGTGCCAGCAGCCAGCAGTCCCACGAGCAGTACTTC
NA	TRBV14	TRBJ2-5	TRBD2	CASSQIGDYRETQYF	TGTGCCAGCAGCCAAATCGGGGACTACCGGGAGACCCAGTACTTC
NA	TRBV27	TRBJ2-7	TRBD2	CASKGGGYEQYF	TGTGCCAGCAAGGGCGGGGGCTACGAGCAGTACTTC
once	TRBV4-3	TRBJ1-2	TRBD1	CASSQASQGPKIYGYTF	TGCGCCAGCAGCCAAGCCTCACAGGGGCCAAAAATCTATGGCTACACCTTC
few	TRBV29-1	TRBJ2-5	TRBD2	CSTQTTGGETQYF	TGCAGCACACAAACGACGGGAGGAGAGACCCAGTACTTC
few	TRBV29-1	TRBJ1-2	TRBD1	CSVDGTGDGYTF	TGCAGCGTTGACGGGACAGGGGATGGCTACACCTTC
NA	TRBV10-3	TRBJ1-1	TRBD1	CAISVDRGVITEAFF	TGTGCCATCAGTGTTGACAGGGGAGTGATAACTGAAGCTTTCTTT
few	TRBV2	TRBJ2-1	NA	CASHPGYNEQFF	TGTGCCAGCCACCCCGGTTACAATGAGCAGTTCTTC
NA	TRBV30	TRBJ2-7	TRBD1	CAWRDTGAPYEQYF	TGTGCCTGGAGGGACACAGGGGCTCCCTACGAGCAGTACTTC
NA	TRBV6-5	TRBJ2-4	NA	CASSYSLRGAKNIQYF	TGTGCCAGCAGTTACTCGCTACGAGGGGCCAAAAACATTCAGTACTTC
NA	TRBV21-1	TRBJ2-3	NA	CASSKGMEDRARGVTQYF	TGTGCCAGCAGCAAGGGAATGGAGGACAGGGCCCGAGGAGTGACGCAGTATTTT
NA	TRBV5-5	TRBJ1-5	NA	CASSFARHLGGADRPQHF	TGTGCCAGCAGCTTCGCGCGCCATCTGGGCGGAGCAGATCGCCCCCAGCATTTT
once	TRBV10-3	TRBJ2-5	NA	CAIKGHQETQYF	TGTGCCATCAAGGGCCACCAAGAGACCCAGTACTTC
few	TRBV10-2	TRBJ2-3	NA	CASIVKTGGTDTQYF	TGCGCCAGCATCGTAAAGACCGGCGGCACAGATACGCAGTATTTT
NA	TRBV9	TRBJ2-1	NA	CASSVPRGTYDNEQFF	TGTGCCAGCAGCGTCCCTCGCGGTACTTACGACAATGAGCAGTTCTTC
NA	TRBV20-1	TRBJ2-1	NA	CSSITGRRGEQFF	TGCAGTTCAATAACTGGACGGCGAGGTGAGCAGTTCTTC
NA	TRBV30	TRBJ2-7	NA	CAWRGPGAYEQYF	TGTGCCTGGAGGGGGCCAGGAGCCTACGAGCAGTACTTC
NA	TRBV20-1	TRBJ2-2	TRBD2	CSARDGTSGNIPGELFF	TGCAGTGCTAGAGATGGGACTAGCGGGAATATTCCCGGGGAGCTGTTTTTT
few	TRBV29-1	TRBJ1-1	NA	CSVKRDTEAFF	TGCAGCGTTAAGAGGGACACTGAAGCTTTCTTT
NA	TRBV11-2	TRBJ2-3	NA	CASSLEPTDTQYF	TGTGCCAGCAGCTTAGAACCCACAGATACGCAGTATTTT
NA	TRBV7-9	TRBJ1-2	NA	CASSLDWGANTF	TGTGCCAGCAGCTTAGATTGGGGCGCGAACACCTTC
few	TRBV29-1	TRBJ2-1	NA	CSVEDLGAYNEQFF	TGCAGCGTTGAAGATCTAGGGGCCTACAATGAGCAGTTCTTC
few	TRBV4-2	TRBJ2-3	NA	CASSRNTGNTDTQYF	TGTGCCAGCAGCCGGAATACAGGGAACACAGATACGCAGTATTTT
few	TRBV12-3/TRBV12-4	TRBJ1-2	TRBD1	CASTESMGQGLYGYTF	TGTGCCAGCACCGAATCTATGGGACAGGGCCTCTATGGCTACACCTTC
NA	TRBV11-2	TRBJ2-3	TRBD2	CASSFKVAGSQYF	TGTGCCAGCAGCTTTAAGGTAGCGGGATCGCAGTATTTT
NA	TRBV7-2	TRBJ1-1	NA	CACSWDGVNTEAFF	TGTGCCTGCAGCTGGGACGGGGTGAACACTGAAGCTTTCTTT
few	TRBV27	TRBJ2-1	NA	CASSLGAGRLNNEQFF	TGTGCCAGCAGTTTAGGGGCGGGGAGGCTAAACAATGAGCAGTTCTTC
NA	TRBV10-3	TRBJ2-3	NA	CAIGGQKSTDTQYF	TGTGCCATCGGGGGCCAGAAATCCACAGATACGCAGTATTTT
NA	TRBV2	TRBJ2-1	NA	CARGPKSSYNEQFF	TGTGCCAGGGGACCAAAAAGCTCCTACAATGAGCAGTTCTTC
NA	TRBV5-1	TRBJ1-2	NA	CASNREDIGPYGYTF	TGCGCCAGCAACCGGGAGGACATCGGGCCCTATGGCTACACCTTC
NA	TRBV12-3/TRBV12-4	TRBJ2-7	TRBD1	CASSLGTAYEQCF	TGTGCCAGCAGTCTCGGGACAGCCTACGAGCAGTGCTTC